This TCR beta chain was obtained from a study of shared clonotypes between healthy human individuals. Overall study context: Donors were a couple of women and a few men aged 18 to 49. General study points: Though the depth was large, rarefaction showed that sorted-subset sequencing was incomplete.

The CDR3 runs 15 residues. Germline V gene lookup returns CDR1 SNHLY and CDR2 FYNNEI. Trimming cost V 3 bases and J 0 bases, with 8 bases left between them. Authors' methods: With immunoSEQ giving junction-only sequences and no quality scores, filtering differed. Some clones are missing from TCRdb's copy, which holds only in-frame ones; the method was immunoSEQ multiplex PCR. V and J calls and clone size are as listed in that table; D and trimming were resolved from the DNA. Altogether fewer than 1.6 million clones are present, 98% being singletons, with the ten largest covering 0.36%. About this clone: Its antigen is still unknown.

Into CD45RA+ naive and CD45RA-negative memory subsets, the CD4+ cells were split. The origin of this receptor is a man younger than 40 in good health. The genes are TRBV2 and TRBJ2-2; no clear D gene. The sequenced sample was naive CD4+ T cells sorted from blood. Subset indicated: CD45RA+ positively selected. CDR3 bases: TGTGCCAGCAGTGAGTGGTCCCCGAACACCGGGGAGCTGTTTTTT. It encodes CASSEWSPNTGELFF.